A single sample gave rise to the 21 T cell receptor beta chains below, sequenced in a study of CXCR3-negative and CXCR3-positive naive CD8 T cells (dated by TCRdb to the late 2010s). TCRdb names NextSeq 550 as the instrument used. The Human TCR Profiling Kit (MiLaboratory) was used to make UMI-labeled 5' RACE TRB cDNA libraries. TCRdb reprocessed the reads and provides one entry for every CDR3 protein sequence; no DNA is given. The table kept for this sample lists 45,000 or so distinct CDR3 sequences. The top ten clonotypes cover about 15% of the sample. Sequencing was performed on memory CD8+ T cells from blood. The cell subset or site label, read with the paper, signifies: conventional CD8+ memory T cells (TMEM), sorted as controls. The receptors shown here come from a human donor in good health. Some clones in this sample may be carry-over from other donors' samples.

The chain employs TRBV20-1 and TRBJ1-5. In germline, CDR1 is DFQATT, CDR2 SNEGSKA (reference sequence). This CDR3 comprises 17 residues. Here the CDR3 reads CSAKSGILLGSNQPQHF.

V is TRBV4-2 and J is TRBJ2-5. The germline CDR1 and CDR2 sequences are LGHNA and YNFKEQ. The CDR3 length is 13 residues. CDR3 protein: CASSPTLGETQYF.

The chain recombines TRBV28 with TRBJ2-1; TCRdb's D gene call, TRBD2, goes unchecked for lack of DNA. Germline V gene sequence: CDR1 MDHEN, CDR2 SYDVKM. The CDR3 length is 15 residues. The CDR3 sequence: CASSWASGAYNEQFF.

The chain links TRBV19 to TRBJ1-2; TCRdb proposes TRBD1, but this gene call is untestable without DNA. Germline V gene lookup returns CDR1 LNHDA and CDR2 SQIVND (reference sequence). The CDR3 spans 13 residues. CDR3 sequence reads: CASSTTGPGGYTF.

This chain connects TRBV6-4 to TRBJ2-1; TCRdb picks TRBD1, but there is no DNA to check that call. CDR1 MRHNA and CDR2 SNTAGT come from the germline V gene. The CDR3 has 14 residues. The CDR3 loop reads CASSDSPGVNEQFF.

Here the CDR3 reads CACSQDFSAGVKTQYF. V usage is TRBV4-3 and J usage is TRBJ2-5; TCRdb reports TRBD1, a call that lacks DNA to check it against. Per the germline V gene, CDR1 is LGHNA and CDR2 is YSLEER. The CDR3 length is 16 residues.

CDR3 sequence reads: CASSFGHFRQGYTEAFF. The genes are TRBV28 and TRBJ1-1; TCRdb picks TRBD1, but there is no DNA to check that call. This CDR3 region has 17 residues. Germline values: CDR1 MDHEN, CDR2 SYDVKM. Full variable domain (rest looked up from reference TRBV28 and TRBJ1-1): DVKVTQSSRYLVKRTGEKVFLECVQDMDHENMFWYRQDPGLGLRLIYFSYDVKMKEKGDIPEGYSVSREKKERFSLILESASTNQTSMYLCASSFGHFRQGYTEAFFGQGTRLTVV.

CDR3 residues: CASSLDTAAGIGIGYTF. This chain links TRBV5-1 with TRBJ1-2. The length of the CDR3 is 17 residues. Per the germline V gene, CDR1 is SGHRS and CDR2 is YFSETQ.

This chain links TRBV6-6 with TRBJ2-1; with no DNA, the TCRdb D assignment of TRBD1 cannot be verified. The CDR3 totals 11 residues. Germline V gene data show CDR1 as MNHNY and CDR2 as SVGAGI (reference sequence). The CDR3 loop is CASSQGLEQFF.

The CDR3 here is CASTQRTDSGGRSLPGELFF. The J gene is TRBJ2-2, the V gene TRBV28; there is no DNA to check the TCRdb D call of TRBD2. Per the germline V gene, CDR1 is MDHEN and CDR2 is SYDVKM. This CDR3 has 20 amino acids.

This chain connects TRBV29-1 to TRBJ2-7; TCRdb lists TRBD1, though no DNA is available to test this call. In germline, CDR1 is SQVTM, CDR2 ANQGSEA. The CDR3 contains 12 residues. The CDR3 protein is CSVWDRGYEQYF.

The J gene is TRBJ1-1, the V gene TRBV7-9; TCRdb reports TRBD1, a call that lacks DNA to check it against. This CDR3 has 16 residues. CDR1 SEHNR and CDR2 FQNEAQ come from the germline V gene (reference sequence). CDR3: CASSPIRAGSNTEAFF.

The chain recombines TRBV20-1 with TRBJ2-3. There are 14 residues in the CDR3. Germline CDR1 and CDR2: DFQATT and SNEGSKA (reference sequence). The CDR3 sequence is CSARVSSAGDTQYF.

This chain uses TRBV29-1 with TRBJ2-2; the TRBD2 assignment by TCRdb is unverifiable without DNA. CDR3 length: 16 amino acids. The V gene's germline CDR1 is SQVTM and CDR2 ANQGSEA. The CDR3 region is CSVEGVSSGNTGELFF.

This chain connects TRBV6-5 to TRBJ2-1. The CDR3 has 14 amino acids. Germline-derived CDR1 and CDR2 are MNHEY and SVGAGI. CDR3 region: CASTPQRAYNEQFF.

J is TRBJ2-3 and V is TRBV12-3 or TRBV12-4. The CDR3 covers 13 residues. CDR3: CASSSSGGDTKYF.

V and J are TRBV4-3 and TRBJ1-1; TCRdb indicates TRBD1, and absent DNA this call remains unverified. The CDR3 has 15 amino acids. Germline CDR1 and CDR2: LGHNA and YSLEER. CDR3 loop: CASSQDRGQNTEAFF.

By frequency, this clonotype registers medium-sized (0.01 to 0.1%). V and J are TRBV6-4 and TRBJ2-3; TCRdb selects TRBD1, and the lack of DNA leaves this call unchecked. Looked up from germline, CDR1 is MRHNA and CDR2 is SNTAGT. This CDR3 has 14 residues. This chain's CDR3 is CASSPTGEGDTQYF.

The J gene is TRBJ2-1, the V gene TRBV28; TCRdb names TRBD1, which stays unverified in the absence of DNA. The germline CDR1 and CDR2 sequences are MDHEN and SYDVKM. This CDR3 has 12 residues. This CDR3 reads CASSLRGGEQFF.

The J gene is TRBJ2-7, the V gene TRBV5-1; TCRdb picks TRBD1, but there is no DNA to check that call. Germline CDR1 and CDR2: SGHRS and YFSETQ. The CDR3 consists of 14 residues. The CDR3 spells CASSPQQGAYEQYF.

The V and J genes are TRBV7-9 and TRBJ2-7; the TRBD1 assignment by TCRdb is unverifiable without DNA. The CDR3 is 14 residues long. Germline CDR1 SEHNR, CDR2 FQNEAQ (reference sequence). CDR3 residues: CASTGDRDLYEQYF.